The clone carrying this T cell receptor (beta chain) was detected once. What it recognizes is unknown. CDR1 and CDR2 (germline): LNHDA, SQIVND (reference sequence). The V and J ends lost 7 bases and 10 bases, in that order; junction bases with no gene match: 8. CDR3 length: 14 residues. This sample stems from a study of shared clonotypes between healthy human individuals. Whole-study findings and limits: Few donors restricted represented genetic and exposure-history diversity.

Samples underwent the assay at deep level. In the study's own analysis: Filtering differed since immunoSEQ provided only junctions, with no quality scores. Sequencing was performed with immunoSEQ multiplex PCR; in TCRdb, only in-frame clones are kept and a portion is missing. Clonal size and the V and J genes are those of that table, whereas D and trimming came from the DNA. Of about 1,500,000 clones detected, roughly 97% appear once; the ten largest clones hold approximately 1%. The clonotype originates from a man in his thirties or forties in good health. The sample was naive CD4+ T cells sorted from blood. Sample subset: CD45RA+ positively selected. The rearrangement joins TRBV19 to TRBJ2-1, with 12 nucleotides matching TRBD2. The CDR3 protein is CASKRTSGAGEQFF. The CDR3 coding sequence is TGTGCCAGTAAAAGGACTAGCGGGGCTGGGGAGCAGTTCTTC.